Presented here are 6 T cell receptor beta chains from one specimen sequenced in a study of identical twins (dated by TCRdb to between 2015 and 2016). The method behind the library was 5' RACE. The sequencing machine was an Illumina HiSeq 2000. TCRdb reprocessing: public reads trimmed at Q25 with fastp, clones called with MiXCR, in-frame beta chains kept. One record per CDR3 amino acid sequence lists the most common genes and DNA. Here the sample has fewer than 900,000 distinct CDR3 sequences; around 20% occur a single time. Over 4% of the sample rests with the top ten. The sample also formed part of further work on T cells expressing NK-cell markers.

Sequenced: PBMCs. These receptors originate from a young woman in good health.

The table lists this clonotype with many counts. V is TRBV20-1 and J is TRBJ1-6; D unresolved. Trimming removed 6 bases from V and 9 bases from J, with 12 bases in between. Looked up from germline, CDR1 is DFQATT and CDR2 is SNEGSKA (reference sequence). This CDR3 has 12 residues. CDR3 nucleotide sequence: TGCAGTGCCCGGCAGGCGGGTTCACCCCTCCACTTT. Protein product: CSARQAGSPLHF.

The CDR3 sequence: CASSYFSRIQETQYF. In DNA, the CDR3 is TGTGCCAGCAGTTACTTTTCAAGGATCCAAGAGACCCAGTACTTC. The rearrangement links TRBV6-2 or TRBV6-3 to TRBJ2-5; D gene unclear. Trimming removed 1 base at V and 1 base at J, with 10 bases between. In germline, CDR1 is MNHEY, CDR2 SVGEGT. This CDR3 is built from 15 residues.

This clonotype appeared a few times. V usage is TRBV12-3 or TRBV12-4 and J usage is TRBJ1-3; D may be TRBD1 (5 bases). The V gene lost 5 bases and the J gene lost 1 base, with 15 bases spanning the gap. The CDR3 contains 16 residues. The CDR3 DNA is TGTGCCAGCAGTGCCTGGGGGGGGGAGTCTGGAAACACCATATATTTT. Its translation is CASSAWGGESGNTIYF.

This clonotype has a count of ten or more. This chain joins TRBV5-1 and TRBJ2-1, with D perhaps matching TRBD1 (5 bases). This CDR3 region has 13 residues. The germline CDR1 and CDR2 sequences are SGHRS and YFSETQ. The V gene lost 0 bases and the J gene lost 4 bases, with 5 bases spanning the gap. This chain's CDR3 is CASSLDRYNEQFF. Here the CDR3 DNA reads TGCGCCAGCAGCTTGGACAGGTACAATGAGCAGTTCTTC.

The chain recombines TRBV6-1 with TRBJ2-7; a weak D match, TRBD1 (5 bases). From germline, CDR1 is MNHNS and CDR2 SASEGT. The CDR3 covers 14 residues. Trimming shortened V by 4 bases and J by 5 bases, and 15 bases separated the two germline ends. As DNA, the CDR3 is TGTGCCAGCAGTGGGTTAAAAACAGGACACGAGCAGTACTTC. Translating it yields CASSGLKTGHEQYF.

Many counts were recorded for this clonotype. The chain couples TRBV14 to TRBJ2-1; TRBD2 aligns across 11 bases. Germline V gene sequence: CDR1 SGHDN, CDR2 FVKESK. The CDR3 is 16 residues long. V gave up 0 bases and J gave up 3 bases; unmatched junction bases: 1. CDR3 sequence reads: CASSQDLAGGYNEQFF. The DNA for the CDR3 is TGTGCCAGCAGCCAAGATCTAGCGGGGGGCTACAATGAGCAGTTCTTC.